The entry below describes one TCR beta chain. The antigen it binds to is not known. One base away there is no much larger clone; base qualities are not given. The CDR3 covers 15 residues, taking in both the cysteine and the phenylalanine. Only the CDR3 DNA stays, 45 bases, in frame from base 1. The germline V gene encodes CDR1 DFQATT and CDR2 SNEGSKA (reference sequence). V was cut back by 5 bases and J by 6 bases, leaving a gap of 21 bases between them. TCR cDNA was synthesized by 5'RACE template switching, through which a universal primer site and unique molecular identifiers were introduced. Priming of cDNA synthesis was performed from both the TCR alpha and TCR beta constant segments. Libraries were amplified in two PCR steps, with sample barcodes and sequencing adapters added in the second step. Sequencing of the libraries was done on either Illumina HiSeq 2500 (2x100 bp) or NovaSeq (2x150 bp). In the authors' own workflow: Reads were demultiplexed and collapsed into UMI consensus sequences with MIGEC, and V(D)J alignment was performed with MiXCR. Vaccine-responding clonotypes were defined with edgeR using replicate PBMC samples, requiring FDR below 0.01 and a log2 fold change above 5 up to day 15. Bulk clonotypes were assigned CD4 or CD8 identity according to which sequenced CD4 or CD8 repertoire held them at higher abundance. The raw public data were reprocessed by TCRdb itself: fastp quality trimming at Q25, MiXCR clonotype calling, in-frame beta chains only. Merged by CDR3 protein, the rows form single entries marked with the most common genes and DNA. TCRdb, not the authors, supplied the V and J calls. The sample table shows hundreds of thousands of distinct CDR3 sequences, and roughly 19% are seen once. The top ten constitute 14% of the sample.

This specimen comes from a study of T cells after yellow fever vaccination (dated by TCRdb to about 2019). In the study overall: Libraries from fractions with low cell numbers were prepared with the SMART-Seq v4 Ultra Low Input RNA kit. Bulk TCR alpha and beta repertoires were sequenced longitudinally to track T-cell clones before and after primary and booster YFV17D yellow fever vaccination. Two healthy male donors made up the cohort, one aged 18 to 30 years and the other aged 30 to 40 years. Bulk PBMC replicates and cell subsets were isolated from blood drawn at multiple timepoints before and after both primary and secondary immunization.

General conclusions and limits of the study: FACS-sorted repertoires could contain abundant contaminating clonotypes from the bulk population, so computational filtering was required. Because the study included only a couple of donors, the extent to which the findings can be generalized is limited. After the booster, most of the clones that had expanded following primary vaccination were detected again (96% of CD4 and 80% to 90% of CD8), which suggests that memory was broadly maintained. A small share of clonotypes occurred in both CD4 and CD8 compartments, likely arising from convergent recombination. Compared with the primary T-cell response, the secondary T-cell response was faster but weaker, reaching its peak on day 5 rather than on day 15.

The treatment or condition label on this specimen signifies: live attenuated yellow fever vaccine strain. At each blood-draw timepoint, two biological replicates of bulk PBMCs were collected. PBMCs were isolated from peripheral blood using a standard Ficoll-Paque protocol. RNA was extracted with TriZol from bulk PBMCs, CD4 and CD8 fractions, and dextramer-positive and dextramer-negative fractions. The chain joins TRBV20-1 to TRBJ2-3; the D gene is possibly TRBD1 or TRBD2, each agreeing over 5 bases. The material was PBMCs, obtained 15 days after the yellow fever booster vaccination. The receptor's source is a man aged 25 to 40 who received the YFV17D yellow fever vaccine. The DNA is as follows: TGCAGTGCTGGGACCGAGAGCGGCACAGCCGATACGCAGTATTTT. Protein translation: CSAGTESGTADTQYF.